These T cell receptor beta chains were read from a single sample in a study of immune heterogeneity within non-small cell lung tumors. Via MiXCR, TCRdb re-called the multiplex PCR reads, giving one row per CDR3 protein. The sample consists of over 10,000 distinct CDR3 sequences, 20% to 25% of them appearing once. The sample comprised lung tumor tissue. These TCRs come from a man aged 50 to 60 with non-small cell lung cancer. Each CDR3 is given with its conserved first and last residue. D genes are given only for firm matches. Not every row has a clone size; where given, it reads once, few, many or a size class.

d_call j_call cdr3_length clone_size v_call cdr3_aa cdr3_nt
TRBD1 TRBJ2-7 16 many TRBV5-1 CASSTATGFGPYEQYF TGCGCCAGCAGCACCGCGACAGGGTTTGGACCCTACGAGCAGTACTTC
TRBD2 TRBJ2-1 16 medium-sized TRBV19 CASSILDSSGYNEQFF TGTGCCAGTAGTATTCTCGACTCTAGCGGCTACAATGAGCAGTTCTTC
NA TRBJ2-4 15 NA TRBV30 CAWTGTEPAKNIQYF TGTGCCTGGACCGGAACGGAACCAGCCAAAAACATTCAGTACTTC
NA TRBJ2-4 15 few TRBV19 CASSIEPTRAYIQYF TGTGCCAGTAGTATAGAGCCGACTAGGGCCTACATTCAGTACTTC
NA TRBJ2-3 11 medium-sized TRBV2 CASSGSYTQYF TGTGCCAGCAGCGGGTCGTATACGCAGTATTTT
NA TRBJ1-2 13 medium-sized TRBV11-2 CASSLDQGMGYTF TGTGCCAGCAGCTTAGATCAGGGGATGGGCTACACCTTC
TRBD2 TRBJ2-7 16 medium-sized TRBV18 CASSQDTSGIVHEQYF TGTGCCAGCTCACAAGACACTAGCGGCATCGTCCACGAGCAGTACTTC
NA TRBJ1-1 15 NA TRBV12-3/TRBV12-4 CASSLRWEMNTEAFF TGTGCCAGCAGTCTTCGCTGGGAGATGAACACTGAAGCTTTCTTT
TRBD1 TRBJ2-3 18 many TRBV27 CASSLRTGSHLSTDTQYF TGTGCCAGCAGTTTACGGACAGGGTCACACCTCAGCACAGATACGCAGTATTTT
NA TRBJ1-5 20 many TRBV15 CATREPGRWDKRDRNQPQHF TGTGCCACCAGGGAGCCGGGACGGTGGGATAAGAGGGATCGCAATCAGCCCCAGCATTTT
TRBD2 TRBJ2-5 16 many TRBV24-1 CATSHPWGAGGETQYF TGTGCCACCAGTCACCCTTGGGGAGCGGGAGGAGAGACCCAGTACTTC
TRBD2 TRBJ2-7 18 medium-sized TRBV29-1 CSVVGSSGRTGWAYEQYF TGCAGCGTTGTAGGATCTAGCGGGAGGACAGGGTGGGCCTACGAGCAGTACTTC
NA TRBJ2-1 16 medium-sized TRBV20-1 CSARPSGPGLHNEQFF TGCAGTGCTAGACCCTCGGGACCCGGGCTCCACAATGAGCAGTTCTTC
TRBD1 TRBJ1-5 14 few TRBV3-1 CASSQNRGDQPQHF TGTGCCAGCAGCCAAAACAGGGGGGATCAGCCCCAGCATTTT
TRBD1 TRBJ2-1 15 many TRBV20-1 CSARVRDRGFNEQFF TGCAGTGCTAGAGTGCGGGACAGGGGGTTTAATGAGCAGTTCTTC
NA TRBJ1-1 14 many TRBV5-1 CASSIVRGNTEAFF TGCGCCAGCAGTATTGTGCGGGGGAACACTGAAGCTTTCTTT
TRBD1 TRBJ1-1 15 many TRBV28 CASSLYPGTGGEAFF TGTGCCAGCAGTTTATATCCCGGGACAGGGGGCGAAGCTTTCTTT
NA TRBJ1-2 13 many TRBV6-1 CASSEAENYGYTF TGTGCCAGCAGTGAAGCAGAAAACTATGGCTACACCTTC
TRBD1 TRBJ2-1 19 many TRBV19 CASSIRGTGVSGSYNEQFF TGTGCCAGTAGTATCCGCGGGACAGGGGTTTCCGGCTCCTACAATGAGCAGTTCTTC
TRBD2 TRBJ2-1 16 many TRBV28 CASSSNLVAGANEQFF TGTGCCAGCAGTTCCAATTTGGTAGCGGGAGCCAATGAGCAGTTCTTC
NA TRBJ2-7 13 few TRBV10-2 CASSESQRGGQYF TGCGCCAGCAGTGAGTCCCAGCGAGGGGGGCAGTACTTC
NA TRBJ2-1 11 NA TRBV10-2 CASSGSLEQFF TGCGCCAGCAGTGGTTCTCTTGAGCAGTTCTTC
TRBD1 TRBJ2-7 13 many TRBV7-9 CASSSGQGGEQYF TGTGCCAGCAGCTCCGGACAGGGTGGCGAGCAGTACTTC
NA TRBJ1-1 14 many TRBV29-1 CSVLLTRANTEAFF TGCAGCGTTCTTCTAACCCGGGCTAACACTGAAGCTTTCTTT
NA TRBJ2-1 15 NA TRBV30 CAWSVGGTIPNEQFF TGTGCCTGGAGTGTAGGAGGGACAATCCCTAATGAGCAGTTCTTC
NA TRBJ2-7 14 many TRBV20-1 CSARGSSVGYEQYF TGCAGTGCTAGAGGTTCTAGCGTGGGCTACGAGCAGTACTTC
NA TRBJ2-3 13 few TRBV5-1 CASSLNEADTQYF TGCGCCAGCAGCTTGAATGAGGCAGATACGCAGTATTTT
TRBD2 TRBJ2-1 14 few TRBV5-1 CASGNSGGGNEQFF TGCGCCAGCGGGAATAGCGGGGGTGGCAATGAGCAGTTCTTC
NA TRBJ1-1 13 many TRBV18 CASSPAQRTEAFF TGTGCCAGCTCACCAGCTCAGAGGACTGAAGCTTTCTTT
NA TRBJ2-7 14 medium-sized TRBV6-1 CASSRTQPAYEQYF TGTGCCAGCAGTAGGACCCAGCCGGCCTACGAGCAGTACTTC
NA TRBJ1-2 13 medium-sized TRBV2 CASSVSQSYGYTF TGTGCCAGCAGTGTCAGCCAGAGCTATGGCTACACCTTC
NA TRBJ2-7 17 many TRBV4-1 CASSQEALGTVPYEQYF TGCGCCAGCAGCCAAGAGGCCCTAGGAACGGTCCCCTACGAGCAGTACTTC
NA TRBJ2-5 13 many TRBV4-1 CASSQFGRETQYF TGCGCCAGCAGCCAATTTGGGCGAGAGACCCAGTACTTC
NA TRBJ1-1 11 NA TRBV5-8 CASFGALEAFF TGTGCCAGCTTCGGGGCCCTTGAAGCTTTCTTT
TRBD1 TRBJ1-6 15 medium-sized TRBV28 CASSFRQGIQSPLHF TGTGCCAGCAGTTTTCGACAGGGGATTCAGTCACCCCTCCACTTT
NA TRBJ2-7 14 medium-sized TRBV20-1 CSVGDLAPPYEQYF TGCAGTGTTGGAGATCTAGCGCCCCCCTACGAGCAGTACTTC
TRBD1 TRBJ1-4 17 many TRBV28 CASSAAAGTGENEKLFF TGTGCCAGCAGTGCCGCCGCCGGGACAGGGGAGAATGAAAAACTGTTTTTT
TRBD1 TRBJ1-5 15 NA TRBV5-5 CASSFSRGPAEPQHF TGTGCCAGCAGCTTCTCAAGGGGGCCTGCGGAGCCCCAGCATTTT
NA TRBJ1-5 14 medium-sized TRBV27 CASSFGGTDQPQHF TGTGCCAGCAGTTTTGGGGGCACCGATCAGCCCCAGCATTTT
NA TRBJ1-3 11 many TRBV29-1 CSVDAGNTIYF TGCAGCGTTGACGCTGGAAACACCATATATTTT
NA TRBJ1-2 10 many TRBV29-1 CSVVEDGYTF TGCAGCGTTGTAGAAGATGGCTACACCTTC
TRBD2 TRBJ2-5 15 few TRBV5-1 CASSLGLAGQETQYF TGCGCCAGCAGCTTGGGCCTAGCGGGACAAGAGACCCAGTACTTC
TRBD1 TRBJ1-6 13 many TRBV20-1 CSAYDRGLSPLHF TGCAGTGCCTACGACAGGGGGCTTTCACCCCTCCACTTT
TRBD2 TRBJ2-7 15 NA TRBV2 CASSGGLPGASEQYF TGTGCCAGCAGTGGGGGACTACCGGGAGCTAGTGAGCAGTACTTC
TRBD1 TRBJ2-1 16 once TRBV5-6 CASSIRDRDSYNEQFF TGTGCCAGCAGCATTCGGGACAGGGACTCCTACAATGAGCAGTTCTTC
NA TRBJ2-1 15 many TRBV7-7 CASSLEGGRGVEQFF TGTGCCAGCAGCTTAGAAGGGGGGAGAGGAGTCGAGCAGTTCTTC
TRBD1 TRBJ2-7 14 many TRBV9 CASSVGTGGLEQYF TGTGCCAGCAGCGTCGGGACAGGGGGCCTCGAGCAGTACTTC
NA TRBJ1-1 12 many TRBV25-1 CASRGAGTEAFF TGTGCCAGCAGGGGGGCAGGGACTGAAGCTTTCTTT